What follows are 12 T cell receptor beta chains derived from one specimen sequenced in a study of blood T cells in healthy people across ages. A second PCR of 7 to 11 cycles used a sample-barcoded 5' primer and a J-beta primer mix. Each CDR3 protein is one row after TCRdb ran MiXCR on the 5' RACE reads. The table has approximately 900,000 distinct CDR3 sequences, roughly 50% seen once; the top ten hold around an eighth. Sequencing was done on a sample of blood. The receptors were sampled from a man in his thirties or forties in good health.

The V and J genes are TRBV5-1 and TRBJ2-3; the match to TRBD1 covers 11 bases. The CDR3 spans 15 residues. V shed 4 bases, J shed 3 bases, and the junction held 4 bases outside the gene matches. Germline V gene data show CDR1 as SGHRS and CDR2 as YFSETQ. CDR3 sequence (DNA): TGCGCCAGCAGCGGGACAGGGGGGTCGACAGATACGCAGTATTTT. It specifies CASSGTGGSTDTQYF.

V is TRBV29-1 and J is TRBJ1-4, with 8 bases that match TRBD1. This CDR3 comprises 13 residues. Germline assignment: CDR1 SQVTM and CDR2 ANQGSEA. Germline trimming cut 7 bases from V and 4 bases from J; bases unmatched to any gene: 5. The CDR3 sequence: CSAGDRGNEKLFF. The CDR3 DNA sequence: TGCAGCGCCGGAGACAGGGGTAATGAAAAACTGTTTTTT.

This clonotype was found a few times. The chain has TRBV28 and TRBJ2-4, with 10 bases fitting TRBD1. Trimming took 8 bases from V and 3 from J; bases not matched to a gene: 7. Per germline, CDR1 MDHEN and CDR2 SYDVKM. The CDR3 extends over 15 amino acids. The CDR3 is CASGQDRGVKNIQYF. The DNA for the CDR3 is TGTGCCAGCGGCCAGGACAGGGGGGTCAAAAACATTCAGTACTTC.

The chain links TRBV4-3 to TRBJ2-1; 8 bases are a match to TRBD2. CDR3 size: 15 residues. V gave up 1 base and J gave up 9 bases; unmatched junction bases: 8. CDR1 LGHNA and CDR2 YSLEER come from the germline V gene. The CDR3 protein is CASSQAGSGAGEQFF. The CDR3 DNA reads TGCGCCAGCAGCCAAGCAGGTAGCGGGGCTGGTGAGCAGTTCTTC.

In its sample, this clonotype was seen a few times. V usage is TRBV27 and J usage is TRBJ2-2; D perhaps matches TRBD1 (6 bases). The CDR3 is made up of 15 amino acids. The V gene lost 2 bases and the J gene lost 2 bases, with 9 bases spanning the gap. Germline V lookup: CDR1 MNHEY, CDR2 SMNVEV (reference sequence). The CDR3 DNA sequence: TGTGCCAGCAGTTTACAGGGGTTAAACACCGGGGAGCTGTTTTTT. Translation gives CASSLQGLNTGELFF.

The V gene is TRBV20-1, the J gene TRBJ2-7; D is tentatively TRBD1 or TRBD2 (5 bases each). The germline CDR1 and CDR2 sequences are DFQATT and SNEGSKA (reference sequence). The CDR3 is 13 amino acids. Trimming stripped 6 bases from V and 0 bases from J, with 12 bases between. For the CDR3, the DNA is TGCAGTGCCAGGGACGCCCGCTCCTACGAGCAGTACTTC. Protein product: CSARDARSYEQYF.

The V call is TRBV25-1, the J call TRBJ2-5; either TRBD1 or TRBD2 may fit D (5 bases each). The better agreement between TRBJ2-7 and the DNA end casts doubt on the J call. CDR1 MGHDK and CDR2 SYGVNS come from the germline V gene. There are 16 residues in the CDR3. The CDR3 protein is CASSEYGAGGGYEQYF. CDR3 sequence (DNA): TGTGCCAGCAGTGAATATGGGGCCGGAGGAGGTTACGAGCAGTACTTC.

CDR3 nucleotide sequence: TGTGCCAGCAGTCTCCGGGCAAGCAATCAGCCCCAGCATTTT. Protein sequence: CASSLRASNQPQHF. The gene calls are TRBV28 and TRBJ1-5; the D is unclear. CDR1 is MDHEN and CDR2 is SYDVKM in the germline V gene. The germline V and J ends were trimmed by 5 bases and 1 base, with 9 bases remaining between them. CDR3 length: 14 residues.

V usage is TRBV9 and J usage is TRBJ2-3, with 12 bases fitting TRBD2. Germline V gene lookup returns CDR1 SGDLS and CDR2 YYNGEE. This CDR3 is 16 amino acids long. V lost 4 bases and J lost 2; bases outside the gene matches: 5. The CDR3: CASSSRLAGDTDTQYF. The CDR3 DNA reads as TGTGCCAGCAGCTCCAGACTAGCGGGGGACACAGATACGCAGTATTTT.

This sequence joins TRBV7-2 and TRBJ2-4, with 8 bases fitting TRBD1. There are 17 residues in the CDR3. The V and J ends lost 5 bases and 8 bases, in that order; junction bases with no gene match: 17. Germline V gene sequence: CDR1 SGHTA, CDR2 FQGNSA. DNA of the CDR3: TGTGCCAGCAGCCCGTGGCGGACAGGGTTGGGGACGGACATTCAGTACTTC. Translated, it gives CASSPWRTGLGTDIQYF.

Only a few counts were recorded for this clonotype. The V gene is TRBV10-3, the J gene TRBJ2-3; D not certain. CDR3 length: 13 residues. Trimming left V 3 bases short and J 2 bases short, with 6 bases between. Germline CDR1 and CDR2: ENHRY and SYGVKD. In DNA form, the CDR3 reads TGTGCCATCAGTGATCGGGTCACAGATACGCAGTATTTT. Translated, it gives CAISDRVTDTQYF.

This clonotype was observed at least ten times. V gene TRBV20-1 combines with J gene TRBJ2-1; the match to TRBD2 covers 14 bases. CDR1 is DFQATT, CDR2 SNEGSKA, per germline (reference sequence). V gave up 0 bases and J gave up 8 bases; unmatched junction bases: 15. CDR3 length equals 19 residues. The CDR3 loop is CSARDSKKTSGGAFYEQFF. The CDR3 DNA reads TGCAGTGCTAGAGACTCCAAAAAGACTAGCGGGGGGGCCTTCTATGAGCAGTTCTTC.